The clone carrying this T cell receptor (beta chain) has a single count. The data belong to a study of CD8 T cells in Susac syndrome. TEMRA cells were enriched by FACS, and CD4+ and CD8+ T cells were negatively isolated. The CDR3 runs 15 residues. In germline, CDR1 is SGHAT, CDR2 FQNNGV. Trimming removed 1 base at V and 1 base at J, with 8 bases between. The RNA input was roughly 0.45 to 1 ug, and it was reverse transcribed with random hexamers. MiXCR, applied by TCRdb to the immunoSEQ multiplex PCR reads, yields one record per CDR3 protein. The repertoire has approximately 120,000 distinct CDR3 sequences, 90% to 95% of them found once; the top ten carry around 0.078%.

This sequence was found in a human donor in good health. The chain employs TRBV11-2 and TRBJ2-1; the D gene is possibly TRBD2 (5 bases). The source material was CD4+ T cells from PBMCs. The CDR3 region is CASSLGRGSYNEQFF. Written as DNA, the CDR3 is TGTGCCAGCAGCTTAGGACGGGGTTCCTACAATGAGCAGTTCTTC.